These 23 T cell receptor beta chains originate from one sample sequenced in a study of T cells in Graves' hyperthyroidism and ophthalmopathy. RNA transcripts gave rise to amplified TCR beta CDR3 regions. First-round RT-PCR with HTBI primers amplified the TCR CDR3 region. TCRdb itself ran the multiplex PCR reads through MiXCR, one entry per CDR3 protein. The sample shows about 560,000 distinct CDR3 sequences, 11% to 15% of them seen only once. Sample: blood. The receptors originated from a woman in her forties with Graves' hyperthyroidism.

A remark on this clonotype: A read error may explain this, as a much larger clone is one base away. The gene calls are TRBV12-3 or TRBV12-4 and TRBJ1-5; maybe TRBD1 (6 bases). This CDR3 comprises 18 residues. V gave up 4 bases and J gave up 2 bases, with 21 bases separating them. The CDR3 DNA reads TGTGCCAGCAGTTATGGTGGGCAGGGGTACTATGGCAATCAGCCCCAGCATTTT. Residues: CASSYGGQGYYGNQPQHF.

This clonotype was seen a few times. The V call is TRBV19, the J call TRBJ1-5, with D tentatively TRBD1 (5 bases). This CDR3 has 14 amino acids. Trimming shortened V by 7 bases and J by 2 bases, and 12 bases separated the two germline ends. The germline V gene has CDR1 LNHDA and CDR2 SQIVND (reference sequence). CDR3 sequence (DNA): TGTGCCAGTAATGGGCAGACAGGCAATCAGCCCCAGCATTTT. Protein product: CASNGQTGNQPQHF. Filled out from reference TRBV19 and TRBJ1-5, the complete variable domain reads DGGITQSPKYLFRKEGQNVTLSCEQNLNHDAMYWYRQDPGQGLRLIYYSQIVNDFQKGDIAEGYSVSREKKESFPLTVTSAQKNPTAFYLCASNGQTGNQPQHFGDGTRLSIL.

This clonotype was found a few times. CDR3 amino acids: CASSSDRLATPGGELFF. CDR3 sequence (DNA): TGTGCCAGCAGTTCTGACCGACTAGCCACCCCGGGCGGGGAGCTGTTTTTT. The V and J genes are TRBV12-3 or TRBV12-4 and TRBJ2-2; 7 bases align to TRBD2. Trimming cost V 4 bases and J 7 bases; bases outside gene matches: 15. This CDR3 has 17 residues.

This clonotype was detected many times. CDR3 nucleotide sequence: TGTGCCAGCAGTTATCCGACAGGGGGTGAAGCTTTCTTT. Translating gives CASSYPTGGEAFF. The genes are TRBV6-2 or TRBV6-3 and TRBJ1-1; TRBD1 matches at 9 bases. The ends lost 3 bases at V and 7 bases at J; junction bases unmatched: 3. The CDR3 runs 13 residues. Per germline, CDR1 MNHEY and CDR2 SVGEGT.

This clonotype has only a few counts. The CDR3 nucleotides read TGTGCCAGCACTCAAGTGACAGGGACGAACACTGAAGCTTTCTTT. It specifies CASTQVTGTNTEAFF. The rearrangement links TRBV7-9 to TRBJ1-1, with TRBD1 matching over 7 bases. Germline CDR1 reads SEHNR; CDR2 reads FQNEAQ (reference sequence). The CDR3 is made up of 15 amino acids. V gave up 7 bases and J gave up 1 base; unmatched junction bases: 9.

Worth noting for this clonotype: This may come from a read error, since a much larger clone is one base off. CDR3: CAISEQQETQYF. CDR3 DNA sequence: TGTGCCATCAGTGAACAGCAAGAGACCCAGTACTTC. The gene calls are TRBV10-3 and TRBJ2-5; D gene unclear. Trimming stripped 3 bases from V and 2 bases from J, with 4 bases between. The CDR3 has 12 amino acids. The germline V gene encodes CDR1 ENHRY and CDR2 SYGVKD.

This clonotype was observed at least ten times. V gene TRBV11-2 combines with J gene TRBJ2-7; TRBD2 agrees at 11 bases. The CDR3 is 15 residues long. The germline V gene has CDR1 SGHAT and CDR2 FQNNGV. Germline trimming cut 5 bases from V and 3 bases from J; bases unmatched to any gene: 6. The CDR3: CASSLGLAGNYEQYF. The CDR3 coding sequence is TGTGCCAGCAGCCTCGGACTAGCGGGCAACTACGAGCAGTACTTC.

This clonotype was seen a few times. V and J are TRBV6-1 and TRBJ2-7; TRBD1 matches at 10 bases. CDR1 is MNHNS and CDR2 is SASEGT in the germline V gene. V lost 2 bases and J lost 4; bases outside the gene matches: 8. CDR3 size: 16 residues. The CDR3 reads CASSELGTGAPYEQYF. In DNA, the CDR3 is TGTGCCAGCAGTGAACTGGGGACAGGGGCTCCTTACGAGCAGTACTTC.

This clonotype was seen at least ten times. The genes are TRBV11-3 and TRBJ2-7; perhaps TRBD1 as D (5 bases). Germline V gene sequence: CDR1 SGHNT, CDR2 YENEEA. The CDR3 extends over 11 amino acids. V was cut by 8 bases and J by 2 bases, with 7 bases left in between. The CDR3 protein is CASPDTYEQYF. CDR3 DNA sequence: TGTGCCAGCCCGGACACCTACGAGCAGTACTTC.

This clonotype was seen repeatedly, ten times or more. This rearrangement joins TRBV20-1 to TRBJ2-5; D is possibly TRBD1 or TRBD2 (7 bases each). Germline V gives CDR1 DFQATT, CDR2 SNEGSKA (reference sequence). With 7 bases removed from V and 2 bases from J, the gap between germline ends came to 11 bases. The CDR3 has 12 amino acids. The CDR3 nucleotides read TGCAGTGGACAGGGAGGGCAAGAGACCCAGTACTTC. This gives the protein CSGQGGQETQYF.

This clonotype was detected only a few times. The chain has TRBV28 and TRBJ2-5, with D perhaps matching TRBD2 (6 bases). CDR3 length: 14 amino acids. V shed 6 bases and J shed 4 bases, with 15 bases lying between them. Per the germline V gene, CDR1 is MDHEN and CDR2 is SYDVKM. DNA for the CDR3: TGTGCCAGCAGCCTAAACCAGGGACTAGAGACCCAGTACTTC. Protein: CASSLNQGLETQYF. Full variable domain (rest looked up from reference TRBV28 and TRBJ2-5): DVKVTQSSRYLVKRTGEKVFLECVQDMDHENMFWYRQDPGLGLRLIYFSYDVKMKEKGDIPEGYSVSREKKERFSLILESASTNQTSMYLCASSLNQGLETQYFGPGTRLLVL.

This clonotype was counted a few times. V usage is TRBV12-3 or TRBV12-4 and J usage is TRBJ2-2; D perhaps matches TRBD2 (6 bases). V was cut by 3 bases and J by 1 base, with 15 bases left in between. The CDR3 length is 17 residues. The CDR3 region has the DNA TGTGCCAGCAGTTTCGAAGCGGGTACCATGAACACCGGGGAGCTGTTTTTT. Its translation: CASSFEAGTMNTGELFF.

This clonotype was detected ten times or more. The rearrangement links TRBV28 to TRBJ1-4; D is unresolved. CDR3 length equals 14 residues. The V and J ends lost 4 bases and 3 bases respectively, with 9 bases between them. Germline V CDR1 and CDR2: MDHEN, SYDVKM. The CDR3 nucleotides read TGTGCCAGCAGTTCCCCGGGAGCTAATGAAAAACTGTTTTTT. Its protein product is CASSSPGANEKLFF.

Remarks on this clonotype: One base away lies a much larger clone, so this may be a sequencing read error. This chain uses TRBV10-3 with TRBJ1-1, with TRBD1 as a possible D gene (6 bases). Trimming took 8 bases from V and 3 from J, leaving 16 bases between them. The CDR3 is 14 residues long. Germline lookup yields CDR1 ENHRY and CDR2 SYGVKD. The CDR3 here is CAIGQGQMDTEAFF. DNA of the CDR3: TGTGCCATCGGACAAGGACAGATGGACACTGAAGCTTTCTTT.

This chain links TRBV15 with TRBJ1-5; a weak D match, TRBD1 (5 bases). The CDR3 length is 15 residues. V lost 3 bases to trimming and J lost 3 bases, with 12 bases between them. Germline V CDR1 and CDR2: LNHNV, YYDKDF (reference sequence). The CDR3 DNA is TGTGCCACCAGCAGCACTAGGGGAGACAATCAGCCCCAGCATTTT. This codes for CATSSTRGDNQPQHF.

At least ten counts were recorded for this clonotype. V is TRBV28 and J is TRBJ1-3; perhaps TRBD1 as D (5 bases). The length of the CDR3 is 15 residues. Germline lookup yields CDR1 MDHEN and CDR2 SYDVKM. The germline V and J ends were trimmed by 5 bases and 5 bases, with 16 bases remaining between them. CDR3 DNA sequence: TGTGCCAGCAGTGGCAACCGGGACTCACGAAACACCATATATTTT. Protein product: CASSGNRDSRNTIYF. The whole variable domain, filled in from reference TRBV28 and TRBJ1-3, reads DVKVTQSSRYLVKRTGEKVFLECVQDMDHENMFWYRQDPGLGLRLIYFSYDVKMKEKGDIPEGYSVSREKKERFSLILESASTNQTSMYLCASSGNRDSRNTIYFGEGSWLTVV.

This clonotype was recorded many times. The chain combines TRBV6-5 with TRBJ2-5, with D maybe TRBD2 (6 bases). The CDR3 sequence is 18 residues long. CDR1 is MNHEY, CDR2 SVGAGI, per germline. V lost 2 bases and J lost 2, with 21 bases in between. The CDR3 nucleotides read TGTGCCAGCAGTTACCCTCTCGGGGTGGGAGGCTCTCAAGAGACCCAGTACTTC. Translation: CASSYPLGVGGSQETQYF.

This clonotype was counted many times. V is TRBV12-3 or TRBV12-4 and J is TRBJ1-3; the D is unclear. Between the trimmed V and J ends, which lost 2 bases and 0 bases, there was a span of 11 bases. The CDR3 contains 16 residues. For the CDR3, the DNA is TGTGCCAGCAGTTTATATGGGCGGATCTCTGGAAACACCATATATTTT. Translation gives CASSLYGRISGNTIYF.

The CDR3 spells CASSLQGQSWETQYF. The CDR3 coding sequence is TGTGCCAGCAGCTTACAGGGACAGTCGTGGGAGACCCAGTACTTC. The genes are TRBV7-3 and TRBJ2-5; TRBD1 matches 7 bases. Germline loops: CDR1 SGHTA, CDR2 FQGTGA. This CDR3 has 15 residues. Trimming cost V 2 bases and J 5 bases; bases outside gene matches: 8.

This clonotype was counted ten times or more. A much larger clone sits a single nucleotide away, making a read error possible. The chain is built from TRBV3-1 and TRBJ2-7; D unresolved. In germline, CDR1 is LGHDT, CDR2 YNNKEL (reference sequence). The CDR3 loop spans 11 amino acids. Trimming stripped 1 base from V and 6 bases from J, with 4 bases between. The CDR3 here is CASSQASEQYF. For the CDR3, the DNA is TGTGCCAGCAGCCAAGCGAGCGAGCAGTACTTC.

In this sample, this clonotype turned up many times. The chain combines TRBV28 with TRBJ2-2, with 11 bases that match TRBD2. CDR1 is MDHEN, CDR2 SYDVKM, per germline. V lost 8 bases to trimming and J lost 7 bases; unmatched junction nucleotides: 9. The CDR3 has 15 amino acids. CDR3 nucleotide sequence: TGTGCCAGCGAAACTAGCGGGAGATTGGTCGGGGAGCTGTTTTTT. Translating it yields CASETSGRLVGELFF.

V usage is TRBV29-1 and J usage is TRBJ1-4; 11 positions match TRBD1. V was clipped by 4 bases and J by 4 bases; unmatched bases: 5. The V gene's germline CDR1 is SQVTM and CDR2 ANQGSEA. This CDR3 is 15 amino acids long. The CDR3 spells CSVGGQGASNEKLFF. In DNA form, the CDR3 reads TGCAGCGTTGGCGGACAGGGGGCTAGTAATGAAAAACTGTTTTTT.

This clonotype was seen many times. Here the CDR3 reads CASSLVFPGGHGYTF. In DNA form, the CDR3 reads TGTGCCAGCAGTTTAGTCTTCCCAGGGGGTCATGGCTACACCTTC. The chain recombines TRBV28 with TRBJ1-2, with 7 bases matching TRBD1. CDR1 and CDR2 from the germline V gene are MDHEN and SYDVKM. Trimming took 2 bases from V and 6 from J; bases not matched to a gene: 9. The CDR3 extends over 15 amino acids.